This TCR beta chain was obtained from a study of cytomegalovirus exposure and HLA in healthy donors. Background on the study: Earlier results showed 90 million to 120 million unique TCR beta sequences derived from roughly 190 million T cells. The study's findings and limits: A later analysis showed HLA-associated TCR beta chains outstripping equally common others in clonal expansion. The number of N-insertions in an Asian-associated ancestry cluster was reportedly below the 666-donor mean in a later analysis. Within the data, a cluster of highly shared sequence variants was likely a sequencing artifact.

V lost 3 bases, J lost 0 bases, and 5 bases lay in between. Germline CDR1 is SGHVS and CDR2 is FQNEAQ. There are 13 residues in the CDR3. This clone was seen once. Its antigen remains unknown. With 60 Vbeta and 13 Jbeta primers, the PCR was carried out. Libraries were prepared by immunoSEQ multiplex PCR; TCRdb keeps only in-frame clonotypes and omits some of them. Of 150,000 to 190,000 clones detected, around 79% appear once; the ten largest clones hold about 1.3%. Sequenced: PBMCs. The clonotype originates from a man younger than 35 in good health and CMV-seronegative. The chain couples TRBV7-8 to TRBJ1-1; D is ambiguous. Written as DNA, the CDR3 is TGTGCCAGCAGCTTCCCGGTGAACACTGAAGCTTTCTTT. Protein: CASSFPVNTEAFF.